This T cell receptor beta chain is from a study of blood T cells in healthy people across ages. Notes on the study in general: Across samples, TCR beta diversity tracked strongly with naive T cell percentage. Diversity was estimated from one million T cells, and these estimates were considered underestimates.

With a J-beta primer mix and a sample-barcoded 5' primer, a second PCR ran about 7 to 12 cycles. Each CDR3 protein gets one entry after TCRdb re-called the 5' RACE reads with MiXCR. Of 1,800,000 or so distinct CDR3 sequences in the sample, 39% were seen once. Germline lookup yields CDR1 SQVTM and CDR2 ANQGSEA. This CDR3 is 14 amino acids long. Trimming removed 0 bases from V and 3 bases from J, with 11 bases in between. Comment on this clonotype: Its target is unknown.

This sequence was found in a human donor in good health. Sequencing was performed on blood. The V call is TRBV29-1, the J call TRBJ1-2; D possibly corresponds to TRBD1 (5 bases). The CDR3 region has the DNA TGCAGCGTTGAAGATAGGAGGGGAGACTATGGCTACACCTTC. Translating gives CSVEDRRGDYGYTF. Full variable domain (remainder filled in from reference TRBV29-1 and TRBJ1-2): SAVISQKPSRDICQRGTSLTIQCQVDSQVTMMFWYRQQPGQSLTLIATANQGSEATYESGFVIDKFPISRPNLTFSTLTVSNMSPEDSSIYLCSVEDRRGDYGYTFGSGTRLTVV.